Reported below is one TCR beta chain. Its antigen is unidentified. These data are taken from a study of cytomegalovirus exposure and HLA in healthy donors. In the PCR, 60 Vbeta and 13 Jbeta primers were used. The data were produced by immunoSEQ multiplex PCR, yet TCRdb's version contains in-frame clones alone and is incomplete. This repertoire shows roughly 60,000 clones, about 73% found once; its top ten account for just under 20%. Study-wide points: Across donors, most TCRs were seen rarely, yet some public ones were widespread.

The CDR3 covers 15 residues. Germline CDR1 is MNHEY and CDR2 is SMNVEV (reference sequence). J was trimmed by 0 bases and V by 7 bases; bases with no gene match: 5. The source of this sequence is a woman aged 55-75 years in good health and CMV-seropositive. The chain recombines TRBV27 with TRBJ2-7; 11 bases align to TRBD2. Sequenced: PBMCs. In DNA form, the CDR3 reads TGTGCCAGCACAATTAGCGGGGGGGGCTCCTACGAGCAGTACTTC. Residues: CASTISGGGSYEQYF.